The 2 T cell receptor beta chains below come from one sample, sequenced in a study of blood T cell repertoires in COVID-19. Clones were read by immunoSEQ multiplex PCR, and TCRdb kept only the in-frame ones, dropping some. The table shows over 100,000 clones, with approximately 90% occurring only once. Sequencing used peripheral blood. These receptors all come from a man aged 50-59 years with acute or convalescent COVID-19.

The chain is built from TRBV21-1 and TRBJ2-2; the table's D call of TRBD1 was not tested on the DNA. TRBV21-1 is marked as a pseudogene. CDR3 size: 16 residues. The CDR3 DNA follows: TGTGCCAGCAGCAAAGAGGGACAGGGGGCGCTTGGGGAGCTGTTTTTT. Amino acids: CASSKEGQGALGELFF.

The CDR3 spells CASSYRDRGSYEQYF. The CDR3 DNA follows: TGTGCCAGCAGTTACCGGGACAGGGGATCCTACGAGCAGTACTTC. This chain uses TRBV6-5 with TRBJ2-7; TRBD1 aligns across 10 bases. The CDR3 consists of 15 residues. V was clipped by 2 bases and J by 1 base; unmatched bases: 2. Per germline, CDR1 MNHEY and CDR2 SVGAGI.